The rows below give T cell receptor beta chains drawn from one sample of a study of blood T cell repertoires in COVID-19. The data were produced by immunoSEQ multiplex PCR, yet TCRdb's version contains in-frame clones alone and is incomplete. The sample consists of roughly 250,000 clones, roughly 88% of them appearing once. Source material: PBMCs or T cells enriched from blood (not recorded which). The receptors were sampled from a woman aged 30 to 39 who had recovered from COVID-19. Both conserved end residues are part of each CDR3. D genes are given only for firm matches. Clone size, where shown, is once, few, many, or a class for clones that have expanded.

d_gene | j_gene | abundance | v_gene | CDR3nt | CDR3aa
TRBD2 | TRBJ2-3 | - | TRBV9 | TGTGCCAGCAGCCCGACTAGCGGGAGTGGGGATACGCAGTATTTT | CASSPTSGSGDTQYF
- | TRBJ1-2 | - | TRBV11-2 | TGTGCCAGCAGCTTAGCCCTCCGTCCCCTCTATGGCTACACCTTC | CASSLALRPLYGYTF
- | TRBJ2-5 | - | TRBV18 | TGTGCCAGCTCGCTCAGGCAGGGCACGGGAGAGACCCAGTACTTC | CASSLRQGTGETQYF
- | TRBJ1-3 | - | TRBV7-9 | TGTGCCAGCAGCCAAAGTGGGGGCCTTAGCTCTGGAAACACCATATATTTT | CASSQSGGLSSGNTIYF
- | TRBJ2-1 | - | TRBV2 | TGTGCCAGCAGTGAATGGGAGAGCTCCTACAATGAGCAGTTCTTC | CASSEWESSYNEQFF
- | TRBJ2-7 | - | TRBV5-1 | TGCGCCAGCAGCTTGGCGGGGATCACCTACGAGCAGTACTTC | CASSLAGITYEQYF
TRBD2 | TRBJ2-1 | - | TRBV2 | TGTGCCAGCAGTCCTATGACTAGCATTAGGATGGCTGAGCAGTTCTTC | CASSPMTSIRMAEQFF
TRBD1 | TRBJ2-1 | - | TRBV6-5 | TGTGCCATTCTGCCGACAGGGGGGCCTTACAATGAGCAGTTCTTC | CAILPTGGPYNEQFF
TRBD2 | TRBJ2-1 | - | TRBV5-1 | TGCGCCAGCAGCTTGGTGTTCGTTCTAGCGGGCAACAATGAGCAGTTCTTC | CASSLVFVLAGNNEQFF
- | TRBJ2-3 | - | TRBV6-4 | TGTGCCAGCATTCTGGCTAGAACAGATACGCAGTATTTT | CASILARTDTQYF
TRBD2 | TRBJ2-5 | - | TRBV4-2 | TGTGCCAGCAGCCAAGATGTGGGCGGGAGGGGAGGAGAGACCCAGTACTTC | CASSQDVGGRGGETQYF
TRBD1 | TRBJ1-1 | - | TRBV5-1 | TGCGCCAGCAGCGTCACCGGGACAGGGTTAAGTGAAGCTTTCTTT | CASSVTGTGLSEAFF
TRBD2 | TRBJ2-5 | - | TRBV3-1/TRBV3-2 | TGTGCCAGCAGCCAAGATGGCCTTCGGGGGGGGACCCAGTACTTC | CASSQDGLRGGTQYF
TRBD2 | TRBJ2-7 | - | TRBV5-4 | TGTGCCAGCAGCACCAAGCGGGGCGGTACCTACGAGCAGTACTTC | CASSTKRGGTYEQYF
- | TRBJ1-1 | - | TRBV7-6 | TGTGCCAGCAGCTTATCGAGAAACACTGAAGCTTTCTTT | CASSLSRNTEAFF
TRBD1 | TRBJ1-3 | - | TRBV7-8 | TGTGCCAGCAGCACACCCGGGACAGGGGGTTACTCTGGAAACACCATATATTTT | CASSTPGTGGYSGNTIYF
- | TRBJ1-1 | - | TRBV11-2 | TGTGCCAGCAGCTTAGTGACTCCGAACACTGAAGCTTTCTTT | CASSLVTPNTEAFF
TRBD2 | TRBJ2-1 | - | TRBV4-1 | TGCGCCAGCAGCCAAGAGCGGGGGGGCGTCGACAATGAGCAGTTCTTC | CASSQERGGVDNEQFF
TRBD2 | TRBJ2-7 | - | TRBV15 | TGTGCCACCAGCAGAGATAGGCTGGGGGGAGGGAGCTACGAGCAGTACTTC | CATSRDRLGGGSYEQYF
- | TRBJ1-3 | - | TRBV30 | TGTGCCTGGAGTGTCTCGGGGAACCTAGGAAACACCATATATTTT | CAWSVSGNLGNTIYF
- | TRBJ2-7 | - | TRBV28 | TGTGCCAGCCTGGGCCGGATCGGCAATCGGAAAAACGACGAGCAGTACTTC | CASLGRIGNRKNDEQYF
- | TRBJ1-4 | - | TRBV15 | TGTGCCACCGGGGCGGCGCGGGAAAAACTGTTTTTT | CATGAAREKLFF
TRBD1 | TRBJ1-6 | - | TRBV7-2 | TGTGCCAGCAGCTTGACAGGGCTCTCACCCCTCCACTTT | CASSLTGLSPLHF
- | TRBJ2-7 | - | TRBV6-5 | TGTGCCAGCAGTTACTTTTTTGACACCACCTACGAGCAGTACTTC | CASSYFFDTTYEQYF
TRBD1 | TRBJ1-6 | - | TRBV4-1 | TGCGCCAGCAGCCGAGACAGGGGGCGCGATAATTCACCCCTCCACTTT | CASSRDRGRDNSPLHF
TRBD1 | TRBJ1-2 | few | TRBV10-3 | TGTGCCATTAGTACAGGGGGCCAGGGTGGCTACACCTTC | CAISTGGQGGYTF
TRBD1 | TRBJ2-6 | - | TRBV27 | TGTGCCAGCAGTTTATCCGGGACAGGGATGGTGGGTGGGGCCAACGTCCTGACTTTC | CASSLSGTGMVGGANVLTF
- | TRBJ1-4 | - | TRBV5-1 | TGCGCCAGCAGCTTGGCGGCAACTAATGAAAAACTGTTTTTT | CASSLAATNEKLFF
TRBD1 | TRBJ1-6 | - | TRBV29-1 | TGCAGCGCCGGACAGGGAAGGGATTCACCCCTCCACTTT | CSAGQGRDSPLHF
TRBD2 | TRBJ2-1 | - | TRBV24-1 | TGTGCCACCAGTGACAGCGGACTAGCGGGAGCCGGGCACACACTGAATGAGCAGTTCTTC | CATSDSGLAGAGHTLNEQFF
- | TRBJ1-4 | - | TRBV28 | TGTGCCAGCAGTTTTACCCGACAGGCAAAGTTTTTT | CASSFTRQAKFF
- | TRBJ1-5 | - | TRBV28 | TGTGCCAGCAGTGGGCCGGGGAACAATCAGCCCCAGCATTTT | CASSGPGNNQPQHF
TRBD1 | TRBJ1-6 | - | TRBV15 | TGTGCCACCAGCAGAGCGGTCCGGGACAGGGATTCACCCCTCCACTTT | CATSRAVRDRDSPLHF
TRBD2 | TRBJ2-5 | - | TRBV19 | TGTGCCAGTAGTGGTCTAGCGGGGGCCGAGGTCCAGACCCAGTACTTC | CASSGLAGAEVQTQYF
TRBD2 | TRBJ2-3 | - | TRBV7-8 | TGTGCCAGCAGCCCCTTCTCGGCGGGAGCGAGGGATACGCAGTATTTT | CASSPFSAGARDTQYF
- | TRBJ2-7 | few | TRBV6-2/TRBV6-3 | TGTGCCAGCAGTTGGGGGCAGGGGCCCTACGAGCAGTACTTC | CASSWGQGPYEQYF
- | TRBJ2-3 | - | TRBV5-1 | TGCGCCAGCAGCGAGTCGATTCGGGATACGCAGTATTTT | CASSESIRDTQYF